This T cell receptor (beta chain) is from a study of T cells and Merkel cell carcinoma outcomes. As for this clone: Its antigen is currently unknown.

Study-wide results and limits: Reportedly, T-cell repertoire with density predicts Merkel cell carcinoma outcomes.

TCRdb's table, derived via immunoSEQ multiplex PCR, lists solely in-frame clones and lacks some. The sample includes thousands of clones, about 85% of them seen just once. CDR1 and CDR2 from the germline V gene are ENHRY and SYGVKD. The CDR3 has 13 residues. The V end was cut by 7 bases, the J end by 0 bases, with 6 bases between. Sequenced sample: tumor tissue from Merkel cell carcinoma. The TCR sequence derives from a human donor with Merkel cell carcinoma. The rearrangement links TRBV10-3 to TRBJ1-4; no clear D. The CDR3 DNA follows: TGTGCCATCAAGCAGACAACTAATGAAAAACTGTTTTTT. Its translation is CAIKQTTNEKLFF.